One and the same sample provided the 28 T cell receptor beta chains below, sequenced in a study of human T cells and chemical hapten exposure. Time point here: patch test 3, about 24 weeks after DPC sensitization. Treatment described: therapeutic diphenylcyclopropenone sensitization with weekly scalp DPC. Using its own MiXCR run on the RACE reads, TCRdb lists one record per CDR3 protein. The sample records about 90,000 distinct CDR3 sequences, approximately 11% being singletons. The sequencing here drew on whole blood, taken in connection with sensitization to the hapten diphenylcyclopropenone (DPC). The source of these receptors is a woman under 40 with alopecia areata. Some clones in this sample may be carry-over from other donors' samples.

This clonotype was recorded many times. The chain joins TRBV20-1 to TRBJ2-5, with 11 bases aligning to TRBD2. This CDR3 has 14 amino acids. CDR1 and CDR2 (germline): DFQATT, SNEGSKA (reference sequence). Germline trimming cut 5 bases from V and 3 bases from J; bases unmatched to any gene: 5. CDR3 residues: CSAHPTSGEETQYF. The CDR3 DNA is TGCAGTGCTCACCCGACTAGCGGGGAAGAGACCCAGTACTTC.

The CDR3 sequence is CAISESRGPRETQYF. CDR3 bases: TGTGCCATCAGTGAGTCGAGGGGACCTCGTGAGACCCAGTACTTC. The rearrangement links TRBV10-3 to TRBJ2-5, with D perhaps assigned TRBD1 or TRBD2 (5 bases each). The CDR3 extends over 15 amino acids. The germline V gene encodes CDR1 ENHRY and CDR2 SYGVKD. Trimming shortened V by 0 bases and J by 5 bases, and 13 bases separated the two germline ends.

This clonotype was counted at least ten times. The chain joins TRBV20-1 to TRBJ1-2; a weak D match, TRBD1 (5 bases). This CDR3 region has 11 residues. V was shortened by 7 bases and J by 4 bases, with 10 bases between the two germline ends. Germline CDR1 reads DFQATT; CDR2 reads SNEGSKA (reference sequence). The CDR3 nucleotides are TGCAGTGTCCCGACAGCCTATGGCTACACCTTC. Translation: CSVPTAYGYTF.

V usage is TRBV4-3 and J usage is TRBJ2-1; 7 bases are a match to TRBD2. The CDR3 runs 17 residues. Per the germline V gene, CDR1 is LGHNA and CDR2 is YSLEER. V was clipped by 0 bases and J by 2 bases; unmatched bases: 7. CDR3 sequence reads: CASSQDLGGSTYNEQFF. DNA of the CDR3: TGCGCCAGCAGCCAAGACCTGGGCGGGAGTACCTACAATGAGCAGTTCTTC.

The genes are TRBV28 and TRBJ2-1; 10 nucleotides line up with TRBD1. The germline V gene has CDR1 MDHEN and CDR2 SYDVKM. V was clipped by 6 bases and J by 7 bases; unmatched bases: 6. The CDR3 length is 14 residues. As DNA, the CDR3 is TGTGCCAGCAGCGGGGGGACAGGGGCGAATGAGCAGTTCTTC. It translates to CASSGGTGANEQFF.

In this sample, this clonotype turned up a few times. The chain couples TRBV7-2 to TRBJ1-1, with 9 nucleotides matching TRBD1. Germline V gene lookup returns CDR1 SGHTA and CDR2 FQGNSA. The CDR3 spans 17 residues. J was trimmed by 3 bases and V by 2 bases; bases with no gene match: 10. CDR3 bases: TGTGCCAGCAGCTTACCCTGGCAACAGGGGGCGGACACTGAAGCTTTCTTT. Translation gives CASSLPWQQGADTEAFF.

This clonotype has just a few counts. J is TRBJ2-3 and V is TRBV20-1, with 8 bases that match TRBD2. The V gene's germline CDR1 is DFQATT and CDR2 SNEGSKA (reference sequence). Unmatched junction bases numbered 10, after V lost 6 bases and J lost 5 bases. This CDR3 spans 14 amino acids. The CDR3 is CSARPGTSQDTQYF. CDR3 in DNA: TGCAGTGCCAGACCGGGGACTAGTCAAGATACGCAGTATTTT.

This chain uses TRBV7-2 with TRBJ2-3; D perhaps matches TRBD2 (6 bases). This CDR3 region has 13 residues. Germline CDR1 is SGHTA and CDR2 is FQGNSA. The V and J ends lost 4 bases and 5 bases respectively, with 10 bases between them. DNA of the CDR3: TGTGCCAGCAGCTCCAGACTAGAAGATACGCAGTATTTT. It yields the protein CASSSRLEDTQYF.

A single count supports this clonotype. The chain recombines TRBV29-1 with TRBJ1-4, with 8 nucleotides matching TRBD1. The J segment lost 7 bases and the V segment lost 4 bases, leaving 5 bases of the junction unmatched. CDR1 SQVTM and CDR2 ANQGSEA come from the germline V gene. The CDR3 consists of 13 residues. The DNA of the CDR3 is TGCAGCGTTGCGCAGGGGGCGCTTGAAAAACTGTTTTTT. As protein: CSVAQGALEKLFF.

By sample share, this clonotype is medium-sized (0.01 to 0.1%). Compared with germline, one end of the junction differs, possibly owing to a read error. The J gene is TRBJ1-3, the V gene TRBV29-1; D uncertain. The CDR3 is 13 residues long. Per germline, CDR1 SQVTM and CDR2 ANQGSEA. The CDR3 sequence is CGGQSSSGNTIYF. CDR3 coding DNA: TGTGGTGGGCAGTCGAGCTCTGGAAACACCATATATTTT.

This clonotype was picked up many times. The genes are TRBV6-2 or TRBV6-3 and TRBJ2-1; unclear D gene. CDR3 length: 13 amino acids. V lost 4 bases to trimming and J lost 7 bases, with 11 bases between them. The germline CDR1 and CDR2 sequences are MNHEY and SVGEGT. CDR3 sequence: CASSSQLVNEQFF. For the CDR3, the DNA is TGTGCCAGCAGTTCCCAACTTGTGAATGAGCAGTTCTTC.

This clonotype was detected ten times or more. V is TRBV3-1 and J is TRBJ2-5; D uncertain. The CDR3 spans 12 residues. The ends were cut back, 2 bases at V and 3 bases at J, with 4 bases in the middle. Germline values: CDR1 LGHDT, CDR2 YNNKEL (reference sequence). The CDR3 spells CASSQSEETQYF. The CDR3 coding sequence is TGTGCCAGCAGCCAATCAGAAGAGACCCAGTACTTC.

The chain joins TRBV29-1 to TRBJ2-3, with D perhaps TRBD2 (6 bases). Germline lookup yields CDR1 SQVTM and CDR2 ANQGSEA. The CDR3 consists of 15 residues. V lost 7 bases to trimming and J lost 8 bases, with 25 bases between them. The DNA for the CDR3 is TGCAGCGCTAACGCCGCAGCGGGCGGCCGTGTTACGCAGTATTTT. Protein: CSANAAAGGRVTQYF.

This clonotype has more than one count but fewer than ten. The chain combines TRBV11-2 with TRBJ2-5; 9 nucleotides align to TRBD2. V was pared by 0 bases and J by 5 bases, with 4 bases of the junction left unmatched. Germline V lookup: CDR1 SGHAT, CDR2 FQNNGV. The CDR3 is 15 amino acids. The CDR3 region is CASSLEASGVETQYF. The CDR3 region has the DNA TGTGCCAGCAGCTTAGAAGCTAGCGGGGTTGAGACCCAGTACTTC.

This clonotype was recorded a few times. The CDR3 here is CAISVDNEQFF. DNA for the CDR3: TGTGCCATCAGTGTTGACAATGAGCAGTTCTTC. The chain couples TRBV10-3 to TRBJ2-1, with unresolved D. V lost 4 bases to trimming and J lost 5 bases, with 3 bases between them. There are 11 residues in the CDR3. Germline V gene lookup returns CDR1 ENHRY and CDR2 SYGVKD.

This clonotype was counted between two and nine times. The gene calls are TRBV20-1 and TRBJ2-7; 15 nucleotides match TRBD2. The CDR3 runs 15 residues. Unmatched junction bases numbered 1, after V lost 1 base and J lost 3 bases. The V gene's germline CDR1 is DFQATT and CDR2 SNEGSKA (reference sequence). CDR3 bases: TGCAGTGCTAGAGGGACTAGCGGGAGGGACTACGAGCAGTACTTC. This encodes CSARGTSGRDYEQYF.

The V call is TRBV28, the J call TRBJ1-4, with 7 bases that match TRBD1. V lost 4 bases to trimming and J lost 4 bases; unmatched junction nucleotides: 6. Germline values: CDR1 MDHEN, CDR2 SYDVKM. The CDR3 totals 15 residues. The CDR3 nucleotides read TGTGCCAGCAGTTCACAGGGGTTAGTTAATGAAAAACTGTTTTTT. It encodes CASSSQGLVNEKLFF. The variable domain in full, with the rest retrieved from reference TRBV28 and TRBJ1-4, is DVKVTQSSRYLVKRTGEKVFLECVQDMDHENMFWYRQDPGLGLRLIYFSYDVKMKEKGDIPEGYSVSREKKERFSLILESASTNQTSMYLCASSSQGLVNEKLFFGSGTQLSVL.

This rearrangement joins TRBV28 to TRBJ2-4; a weak D match, TRBD1 (6 bases). V was pared by 10 bases and J by 1 base, with 20 bases between. Germline assignment: CDR1 MDHEN and CDR2 SYDVKM. This CDR3 is built from 16 residues. CDR3 bases: TGTGCCACCCAGGGACACGACCAACGGGCCAAAAACATTCAGTACTTC. It encodes CATQGHDQRAKNIQYF. The full variable domain, rest sourced from reference TRBV28 and TRBJ2-4, is DVKVTQSSRYLVKRTGEKVFLECVQDMDHENMFWYRQDPGLGLRLIYFSYDVKMKEKGDIPEGYSVSREKKERFSLILESASTNQTSMYLCATQGHDQRAKNIQYFGAGTRLSVL.

This clonotype has ten or more counts. The chain has TRBV6-1 and TRBJ2-7; D is perhaps TRBD1 or TRBD2 (5 bases each). Germline loops: CDR1 MNHNS, CDR2 SASEGT. The CDR3 runs 15 residues. Trimming shortened V by 3 bases and J by 0 bases, and 12 bases separated the two germline ends. The DNA of the CDR3 is TGTGCCAGCAGTGACGGGGACGAGGGCTCCTACGAGCAGTACGTC. It is translated as CASSDGDEGSYEQYV.

In this sample, this clonotype turned up a few times. A much larger clone differs from this one at a single base, so this may be a read error. V gene TRBV3-1 combines with J gene TRBJ2-6; D remains unclear. The V end was cut by 2 bases, the J end by 0 bases, with 5 bases between. The CDR3 spans 15 residues. Germline V gene sequence: CDR1 LGHDT, CDR2 YNNKEL (reference sequence). CDR3 nucleotides: TGTGCCAGCAGCCAAAGAATCTCTGGGGCCAACGTCCTGACTTTC. Amino acids: CASSQRISGANVLTF.

The V and J genes are TRBV20-1 and TRBJ2-7, with D possibly TRBD2 on 6 matching bases. Germline V lookup: CDR1 DFQATT, CDR2 SNEGSKA (reference sequence). The CDR3 covers 12 residues. V was trimmed by 1 base and J by 5 bases, leaving 9 bases between them. Written as DNA, the CDR3 is TGCAGTGCTAGAGGGGACTCGGACGAGCAGTACGTC. Protein: CSARGDSDEQYV.

This clonotype was seen many times. The chain uses TRBV29-1 and TRBJ2-1; D uncertain. V lost 6 bases to trimming and J lost 9 bases, with 18 bases between them. CDR1 is SQVTM and CDR2 is ANQGSEA in the germline V gene. This CDR3 is 13 amino acids long. This CDR3 reads CSVTHSIWGEQFF. In DNA form, the CDR3 reads TGCAGCGTGACCCATAGTATTTGGGGTGAGCAGTTCTTC.

A few counts support this clonotype. V is TRBV7-9 and J is TRBJ2-7; D uncertain. Trimming shortened V by 8 bases and J by 3 bases, and 14 bases separated the two germline ends. Germline V gene sequence: CDR1 SEHNR, CDR2 FQNEAQ (reference sequence). This CDR3 has 13 amino acids. Here the CDR3 reads CASRTSGDYEQYF. CDR3 DNA sequence: TGTGCCAGCCGTACGAGTGGGGACTACGAGCAGTACTTC.

This clonotype was counted between two and nine times. This sequence joins TRBV29-1 and TRBJ1-1, with D unresolved. Germline V CDR1 and CDR2: SQVTM, ANQGSEA. The CDR3 contains 11 residues. V lost 6 bases and J 7 bases, leaving 12 bases between the germline ends. The CDR3 bases are TGCAGCGTGGAGGGTAGAAATGAAGCTTTCTTT. Translation gives CSVEGRNEAFF.

The gene calls are TRBV20-1 and TRBJ2-6, with D possibly matching TRBD1 (6 bases). This CDR3 spans 15 amino acids. V was pared by 6 bases and J by 0 bases, with 12 bases between. Germline V gene data show CDR1 as DFQATT and CDR2 as SNEGSKA (reference sequence). The CDR3 here is CSASQGNSGANVLTF. As DNA, the CDR3 is TGCAGTGCGTCCCAGGGGAACTCTGGGGCCAACGTCCTGACTTTC.

This clonotype was seen only a few times. The V and J genes are TRBV10-3 and TRBJ2-6; 8 bases fit TRBD1. This CDR3 has 20 residues. With V trimmed by 4 bases and J by 0 bases, 14 bases remained unmatched. Per germline, CDR1 ENHRY and CDR2 SYGVKD. This chain's CDR3 is CAISGGDRYSYLSGANVLTF. In nucleotides, the CDR3 is TGTGCCATCAGTGGTGGGGACAGGTACTCCTACCTCTCTGGGGCCAACGTCCTGACTTTC.

The gene calls are TRBV7-2 and TRBJ2-3, with no clear D. The CDR3 loop spans 12 amino acids. The V and J ends lost 5 bases and 6 bases respectively, with 9 bases between them. Germline V gene lookup returns CDR1 SGHTA and CDR2 FQGNSA. Here the CDR3 DNA reads TGTGCCAGCAGCCCATATCAGGATACGCAGTATTTT. The encoded protein is CASSPYQDTQYF.

The V gene is TRBV5-1, the J gene TRBJ2-2; 8 nucleotides agree with TRBD1. Germline trimming cut 4 bases from V and 4 bases from J; bases unmatched to any gene: 9. This CDR3 comprises 16 residues. Germline CDR1 and CDR2: SGHRS and YFSETQ. The CDR3 DNA reads TGCGCCAGCAGCGGGACAGGCTGGGGACTCACCGGGGAGCTGTTTTTT. As protein: CASSGTGWGLTGELFF.